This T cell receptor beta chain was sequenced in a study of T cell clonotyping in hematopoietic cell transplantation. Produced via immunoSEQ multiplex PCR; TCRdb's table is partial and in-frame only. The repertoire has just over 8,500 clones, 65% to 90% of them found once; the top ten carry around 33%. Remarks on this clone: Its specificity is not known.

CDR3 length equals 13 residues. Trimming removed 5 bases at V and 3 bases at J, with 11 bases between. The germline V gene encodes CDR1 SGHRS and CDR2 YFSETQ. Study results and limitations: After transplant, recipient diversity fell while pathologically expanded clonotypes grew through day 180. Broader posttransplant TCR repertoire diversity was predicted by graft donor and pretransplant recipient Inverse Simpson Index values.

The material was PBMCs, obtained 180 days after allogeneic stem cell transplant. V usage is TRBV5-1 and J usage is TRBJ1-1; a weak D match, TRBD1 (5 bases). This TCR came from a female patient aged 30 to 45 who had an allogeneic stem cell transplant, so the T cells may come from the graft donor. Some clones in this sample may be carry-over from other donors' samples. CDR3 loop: CASRFGGYTEAFF. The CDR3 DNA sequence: TGCGCCAGCAGGTTTGGGGGGTACACTGAAGCTTTCTTT.